This section outlines one T cell receptor beta chain sequence together with its context. Its antigen remains unknown. This sample stems from a study of cytomegalovirus exposure and HLA in healthy donors. The study ran its PCR with 60 Vbeta and 13 Jbeta primers. Clones were read by immunoSEQ multiplex PCR, and TCRdb kept only the in-frame ones, dropping some. Of about 160,000 clones in the sample, around four fifths were seen once. Study conclusions and caveats: In a later analysis, across HLA loci, associated TCR counts were highest for DRB1, lowest for HLA-C. An assumption of roughly uniform sequencing depth across donors underlay the presence/absence analyses.

CDR3 length equals 17 residues. Looked up from germline, CDR1 is LGHNA and CDR2 is YSLEER. Trimming took off 1 base at V and 0 bases at J, with 13 bases between the two ends. The sequence came from a woman between 50 and 59 years old in good health and CMV-seronegative. Sequencing input: PBMCs. This chain uses TRBV4-3 with TRBJ2-1; D is possibly TRBD2 (6 bases). CDR3 bases: TGCGCCAGCAGCCAAGCGGACTACTTGAGCTCCTACAATGAGCAGTTCTTC. Translation: CASSQADYLSSYNEQFF.